The clone carrying this T cell receptor (beta chain) was seen at least ten times. Its antigen remains unknown. Each cDNA held unique molecular identifiers, and template switching gave it a universal primer site. From the 5' RACE reads, TCRdb called clonotypes with MiXCR, one entry per CDR3 protein. The top ten hold about 4.5% of the sample, which has roughly 690,000 distinct CDR3 sequences, 21% seen once. This specimen belongs to a study of identical twins. Germline values: CDR1 MGHRA, CDR2 YSYEKL. CDR3 size: 19 residues. Trimming at V came to 0 bases and at J to 3 bases, leaving 13 bases not matched to a gene. Study-wide results and caveats: Out-of-frame beta sequences exhibited a weaker degree of excess twin sharing.

The data were also submitted as part of a second study, on T cells expressing NK-cell markers.

The chain employs TRBV4-1 and TRBJ2-2, with 7 bases matching TRBD1. This TCR was sampled from a woman between 18 and 29 years old in good health. What was sequenced was PBMCs. In DNA, the CDR3 is TGCGCCAGCAGCCAAGACGTTAAAACGGGACAGCCGGACACCGGGGAGCTGTTTTTT. Its translation is CASSQDVKTGQPDTGELFF.